This entry concerns a single T cell receptor (beta chain). The CDR3 has 14 amino acids. From germline, CDR1 is MDHEN and CDR2 SYDVKM. V lost 6 bases, J lost 2 bases, and 11 bases lay in between. This specimen belongs to a study of blood T cell repertoires in COVID-19. Turning to the study itself: There were acute and convalescent COVID-19 samples, and they came from the United States, Italy and Spain. The analysed material was cDNA or gDNA that came from T cells, B-cell-depleted T cells, or PBMCs.

In the authors' workflow: Amplification of reference gene primers provided the estimated nucleated cell counts. Repertoires were generated with immunoSEQ multiplex PCR, while TCRdb's copy carries only in-frame clones and drops some. That table is the source of V, J and clone size, and D and trimming were worked out from the DNA. This sample has around 100,000 clones, with approximately 86% found just once. Source material: peripheral blood. The rearrangement joins TRBV28 to TRBJ1-5; the D gene is possibly TRBD1 (6 bases). This clonotype originated in a man aged 50 or older with active or convalescent COVID-19. The CDR3 DNA follows: TGTGCCAGCAGCTACAGGGCTGGCAATCAGCCCCAGCATTTT. Its protein product is CASSYRAGNQPQHF.